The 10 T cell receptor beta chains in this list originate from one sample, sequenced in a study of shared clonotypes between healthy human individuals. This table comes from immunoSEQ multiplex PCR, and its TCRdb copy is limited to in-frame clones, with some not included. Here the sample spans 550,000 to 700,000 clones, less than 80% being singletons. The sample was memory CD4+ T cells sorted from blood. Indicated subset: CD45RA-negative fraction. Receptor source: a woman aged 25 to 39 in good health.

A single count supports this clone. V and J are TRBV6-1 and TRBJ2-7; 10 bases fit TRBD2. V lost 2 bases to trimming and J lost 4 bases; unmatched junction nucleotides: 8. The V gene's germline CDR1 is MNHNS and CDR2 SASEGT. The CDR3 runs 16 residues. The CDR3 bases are TGTGCCAGCAGTGAAAGCGGGAGGGCCGAGGTGTACGAGCAGTACTTC. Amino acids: CASSESGRAEVYEQYF.

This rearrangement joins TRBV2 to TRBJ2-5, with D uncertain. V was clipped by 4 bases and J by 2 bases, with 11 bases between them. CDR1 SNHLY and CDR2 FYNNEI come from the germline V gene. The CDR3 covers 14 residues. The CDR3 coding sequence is TGTGCCAGCAGTGGTGGTGGGCAGCAAGAGACCCAGTACTTC. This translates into CASSGGGQQETQYF.

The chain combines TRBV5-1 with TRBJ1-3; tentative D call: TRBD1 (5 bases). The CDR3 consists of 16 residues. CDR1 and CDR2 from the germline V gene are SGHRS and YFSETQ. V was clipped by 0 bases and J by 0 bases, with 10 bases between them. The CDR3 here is CASSLERGASGNTIYF. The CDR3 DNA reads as TGCGCCAGCAGCTTGGAAAGGGGCGCCTCTGGAAACACCATATATTTT.

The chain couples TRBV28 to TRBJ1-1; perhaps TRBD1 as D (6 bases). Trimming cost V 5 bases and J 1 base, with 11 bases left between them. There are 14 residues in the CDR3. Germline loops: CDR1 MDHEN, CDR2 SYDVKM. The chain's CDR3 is CASSEPTGNTEAFF. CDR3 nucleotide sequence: TGTGCCAGCAGTGAGCCGACAGGGAACACTGAAGCTTTCTTT.

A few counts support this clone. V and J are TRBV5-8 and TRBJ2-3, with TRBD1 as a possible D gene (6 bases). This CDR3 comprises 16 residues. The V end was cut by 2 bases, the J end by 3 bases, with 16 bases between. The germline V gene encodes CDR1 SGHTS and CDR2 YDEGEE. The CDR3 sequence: CASSLVGAMYTDTQYF. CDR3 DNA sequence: TGTGCCAGCAGCTTAGTGGGGGCGATGTATACAGATACGCAGTATTTT.

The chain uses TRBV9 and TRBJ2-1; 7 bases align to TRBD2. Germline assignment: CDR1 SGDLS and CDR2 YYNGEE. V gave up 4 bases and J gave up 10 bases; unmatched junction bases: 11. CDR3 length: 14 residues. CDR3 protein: CASSPWGEGREQFF. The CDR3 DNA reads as TGTGCCAGCAGCCCCTGGGGGGAGGGCCGCGAGCAGTTCTTC.

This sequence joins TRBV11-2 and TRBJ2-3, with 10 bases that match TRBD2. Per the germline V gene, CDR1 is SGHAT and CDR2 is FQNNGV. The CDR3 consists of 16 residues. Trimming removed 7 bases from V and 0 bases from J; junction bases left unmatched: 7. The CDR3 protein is CASKVLAGPSTDTQYF. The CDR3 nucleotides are TGTGCCAGCAAGGTACTAGCGGGACCGAGCACAGATACGCAGTATTTT.

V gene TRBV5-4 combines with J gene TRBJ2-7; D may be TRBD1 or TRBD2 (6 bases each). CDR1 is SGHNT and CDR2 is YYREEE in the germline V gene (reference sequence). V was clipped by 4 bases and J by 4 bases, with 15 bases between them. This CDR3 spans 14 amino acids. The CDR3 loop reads CASSHTGAKYEQYF. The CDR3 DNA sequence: TGTGCCAGCAGCCACACGGGGGCCAAGTACGAGCAGTACTTC.

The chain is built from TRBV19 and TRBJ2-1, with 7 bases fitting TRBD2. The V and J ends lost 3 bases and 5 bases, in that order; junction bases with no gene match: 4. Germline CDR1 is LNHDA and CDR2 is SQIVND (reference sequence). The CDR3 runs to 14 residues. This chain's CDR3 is CASSMAGEHNEQFF. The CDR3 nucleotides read TGTGCCAGTAGTATGGCGGGAGAACACAATGAGCAGTTCTTC.

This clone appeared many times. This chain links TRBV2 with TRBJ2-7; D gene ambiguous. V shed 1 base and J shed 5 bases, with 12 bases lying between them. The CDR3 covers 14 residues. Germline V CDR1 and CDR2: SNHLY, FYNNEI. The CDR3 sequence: CASSEGTLKDEQYF. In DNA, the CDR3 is TGTGCCAGCAGTGAAGGGACCCTCAAAGACGAGCAGTACTTC.